The 12 T cell receptor beta chains in this list originate from one sample, sequenced in a study of cytomegalovirus exposure and HLA in healthy donors. It was with 60 Vbeta and 13 Jbeta primers that the PCR ran. The assay was immunoSEQ multiplex PCR, and TCRdb's table has in-frame clones only and misses some. The table includes 150,000 to 200,000 clones, 75% to 85% detected once. Sequencing used PBMCs. The origin of the receptors is a young woman in good health and CMV-seropositive.

This clone was observed a few times. The V gene is TRBV6-4, the J gene TRBJ2-5; TRBD2 aligns across 9 bases. The V segment lost 8 bases and the J segment 3 bases; nucleotides outside the gene matches: 4. Germline lookup yields CDR1 MRHNA and CDR2 SNTAGT. The CDR3 loop spans 13 amino acids. In nucleotides, the CDR3 is TGTGCCAGCTCTCGGACTAGCGAAGAGACCCAGTACTTC. It codes for CASSRTSEETQYF.

This clone was picked up a small number of times. The germline gene is not matched at one end of the junction; a read error may be the cause. The chain links TRBV6-5 to TRBJ2-5; 8 nucleotides line up with TRBD2. This CDR3 region has 11 residues. Per the germline V gene, CDR1 is MNHEY and CDR2 is SVGAGI. CDR3 amino acids: CASSPGTSLNF. CDR3 sequence (DNA): TGTGCCAGCAGTCCAGGGACTAGTTTGAACTTC.

The chain joins TRBV9 to TRBJ2-1; 8 bases map to TRBD2. With V trimmed by 0 bases and J by 5 bases, 13 bases remained unmatched. From germline, CDR1 is SGDLS and CDR2 YYNGEE. The CDR3 is 18 residues long. CDR3 sequence (DNA): TGTGCCAGCAGCGTAGCTCTGGGAAGCGGGAGTGGCAACAATGAGCAGTTCTTC. Its protein product is CASSVALGSGSGNNEQFF.

This clone was detected only a few times. The rearrangement links TRBV7-9 to TRBJ1-4; 7 bases align to TRBD1. This CDR3 contains 14 residues. The germline gives CDR1 SEHNR, CDR2 FQNEAQ (reference sequence). V trimming: 3 bases; J trimming: 7 bases; junction bases outside the gene matches: 5. The CDR3 coding sequence is TGTGCCAGCAGCTTGACAGGGCAGGGTGAAAAACTGTTTTTT. Translating gives CASSLTGQGEKLFF.

The J gene is TRBJ2-7, the V gene TRBV27; TRBD1 is a possible D gene (5 bases). V was shortened by 9 bases and J by 3 bases, with 9 bases between the two germline ends. The CDR3 spans 11 residues. Germline V lookup: CDR1 MNHEY, CDR2 SMNVEV (reference sequence). This CDR3 is CASQRGYEQYF. The CDR3 region has the DNA TGTGCCAGTCAAAGGGGCTACGAGCAGTACTTC.

This clone was observed a handful of times. The rearrangement uses TRBV10-3 and TRBJ2-1, with a possible D match to TRBD1 (6 bases). V was trimmed by 3 bases and J by 4 bases, leaving 13 bases between them. There are 15 residues in the CDR3. The V gene's germline CDR1 is ENHRY and CDR2 SYGVKD. The CDR3, as DNA: TGTGCCATCAGTGAACAGGGAGTTCGATACAATGAGCAGTTCTTC. This gives the protein CAISEQGVRYNEQFF.

This clone was picked up one time. The V call is TRBV7-8, the J call TRBJ1-4; the D is unclear. Germline CDR1 is SGHVS and CDR2 is FQNEAQ. The CDR3 is 13 residues long. Trimming took 2 bases from V and 2 from J, leaving 3 bases between them. The CDR3 sequence: CASSLPTNEKLFF. The CDR3 DNA reads as TGTGCCAGCAGCTTACCTACTAATGAAAAACTGTTTTTT.

The rearrangement joins TRBV5-1 to TRBJ1-2; 7 bases match TRBD1. Germline-derived CDR1 and CDR2 are SGHRS and YFSETQ. The CDR3 has 15 residues. Trimming took 3 bases from V and 6 from J; bases not matched to a gene: 11. DNA of the CDR3: TGCGCCAGCAGCTCCGGGACAGAACAGTTGCATGGCTACACCTTC. The encoded protein is CASSSGTEQLHGYTF.

This clone has more than one count but fewer than ten. A junction end diverges from the germline sequence, so it may reflect a read error. This rearrangement joins TRBV7-9 to TRBJ2-3, with 8 nucleotides matching TRBD2. The germline V gene encodes CDR1 SEHNR and CDR2 FQNEAQ (reference sequence). This CDR3 has 17 amino acids. The CDR3 loop is CSSSPLLAGTSTDTQYF. For the CDR3, the DNA is TGTTCCAGCAGCCCCCTTCTAGCGGGCACTAGCACAGATACGCAGTATTTT. The whole variable domain, remainder taken from reference TRBV7-9 and TRBJ2-3, is DTGVSQNPRHKITKRGQNVTFRCDPISEHNRLYWYRQTLGQGPEFLTYFQNEAQLEKSRLLSDRFSAERPKGSFSTLEIQRTEQGDSAMYLCSSSPLLAGTSTDTQYFGPGTRLTVL.

This clone appeared a few times. This chain connects TRBV30 to TRBJ2-5; D ambiguous. The ends were cut back, 0 bases at V and 4 bases at J, with 9 bases in the middle. CDR3 length equals 13 residues. The germline CDR1 and CDR2 sequences are GTSNPN and SVGIG (reference sequence). Here the CDR3 DNA reads TGTGCCTGGAGTGTATCTAGTCTAGAGACCCAGTACTTC. It is translated as CAWSVSSLETQYF.

V gene TRBV5-5 combines with J gene TRBJ1-5; no clear D gene. This CDR3 region has 14 residues. The germline CDR1 and CDR2 sequences are SGHKS and YYEKEE (reference sequence). Trimming removed 0 bases at V and 4 bases at J, with 8 bases between. CDR3 protein: CASSLGAANQPQHF. CDR3 in DNA: TGTGCCAGCAGCTTGGGGGCAGCTAATCAGCCCCAGCATTTT.

The rearrangement joins TRBV5-1 to TRBJ2-1; 12 bases match TRBD2. V dropped 2 bases and J dropped 7; count of bases not matched to a gene: 7. The CDR3 extends over 16 amino acids. CDR1 SGHRS and CDR2 YFSETQ come from the germline V gene. The CDR3 region has the DNA TGCGCCAGCAGCTTCGGACTAGCGGGACAGTTGAATGAGCAGTTCTTC. Amino acid sequence: CASSFGLAGQLNEQFF.